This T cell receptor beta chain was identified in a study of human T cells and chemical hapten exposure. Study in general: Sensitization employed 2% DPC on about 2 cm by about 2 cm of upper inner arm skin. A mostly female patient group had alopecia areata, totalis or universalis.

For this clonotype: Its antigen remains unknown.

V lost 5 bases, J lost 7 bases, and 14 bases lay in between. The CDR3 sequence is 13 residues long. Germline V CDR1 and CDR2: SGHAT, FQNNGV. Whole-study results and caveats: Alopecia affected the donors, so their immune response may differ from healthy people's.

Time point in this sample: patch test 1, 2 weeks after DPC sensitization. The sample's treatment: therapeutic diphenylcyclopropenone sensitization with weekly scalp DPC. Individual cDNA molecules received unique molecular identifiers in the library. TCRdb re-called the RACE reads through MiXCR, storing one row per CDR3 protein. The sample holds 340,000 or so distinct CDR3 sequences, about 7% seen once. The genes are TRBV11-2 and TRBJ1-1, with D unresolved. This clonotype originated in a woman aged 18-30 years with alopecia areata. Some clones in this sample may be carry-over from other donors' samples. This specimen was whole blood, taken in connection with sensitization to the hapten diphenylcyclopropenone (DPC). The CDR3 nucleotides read TGTGCCAGCAGCCTACAGATACCCTTTGAAGCTTTCTTT. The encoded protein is CASSLQIPFEAFF.